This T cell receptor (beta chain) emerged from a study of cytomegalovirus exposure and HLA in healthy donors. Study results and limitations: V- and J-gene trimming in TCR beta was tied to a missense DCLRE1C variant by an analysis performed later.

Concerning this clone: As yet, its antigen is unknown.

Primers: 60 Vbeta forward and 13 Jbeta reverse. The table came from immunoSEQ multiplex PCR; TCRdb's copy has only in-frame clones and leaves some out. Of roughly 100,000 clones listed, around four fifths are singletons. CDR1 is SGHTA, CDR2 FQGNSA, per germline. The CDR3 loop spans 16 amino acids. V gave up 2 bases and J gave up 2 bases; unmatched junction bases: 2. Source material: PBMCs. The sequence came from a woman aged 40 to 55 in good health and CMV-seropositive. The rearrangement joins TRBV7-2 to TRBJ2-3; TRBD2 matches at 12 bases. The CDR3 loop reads CASSLLAGGYTDTQYF. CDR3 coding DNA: TGTGCCAGCAGCTTACTAGCGGGGGGGTACACAGATACGCAGTATTTT.